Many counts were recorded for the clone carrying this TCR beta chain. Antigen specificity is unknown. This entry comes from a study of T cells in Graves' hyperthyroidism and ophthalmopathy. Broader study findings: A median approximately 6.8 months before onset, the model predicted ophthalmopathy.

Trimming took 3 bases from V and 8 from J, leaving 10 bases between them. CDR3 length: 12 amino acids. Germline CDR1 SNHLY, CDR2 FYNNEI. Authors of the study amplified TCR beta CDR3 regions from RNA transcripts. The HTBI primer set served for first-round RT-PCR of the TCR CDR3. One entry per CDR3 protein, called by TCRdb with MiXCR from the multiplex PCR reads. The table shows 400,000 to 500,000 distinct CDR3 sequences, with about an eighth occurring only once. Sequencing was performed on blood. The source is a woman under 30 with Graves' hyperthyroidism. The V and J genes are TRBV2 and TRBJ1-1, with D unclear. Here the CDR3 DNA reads TGTGCCAGCAGTGACGGGGAGAGGGAAGCTTTCTTT. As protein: CASSDGEREAFF.